This TCR beta chain originates from a study of tumor-infiltrating lymphocytes in glioblastoma multiforme. CDR3 length: 13 residues. Germline loops: CDR1 MNHEY, CDR2 SVGEGT. About this clonotype itself: Its antigen is unidentified. A junction boundary mismatches the germline segment, possibly from a read error.

TCRB libraries came from RNA via three nested multiplex PCR rounds. TCRdb recomputed calls from the multiplex PCR reads with MiXCR, one row per CDR3 protein. The sample holds 10,000 to 15,000 distinct CDR3 sequences, 64% seen once. General observations from the study: No surface-marker sorting into functional T cell subtypes was done. Detected clone frequencies may not reflect cell counts, being RNA-based.

Sequences were obtained from brain tumor tissue. The sequence derives from a male donor with glioblastoma. The chain employs TRBV6-2 or TRBV6-3 and TRBJ1-5; weak D call: TRBD1 (5 bases). CDR3 bases: TGTGCCAGCACCAAGGTCGCTAGACAGCCCCAGCGTTTT. Its protein is CASTKVARQPQRF.